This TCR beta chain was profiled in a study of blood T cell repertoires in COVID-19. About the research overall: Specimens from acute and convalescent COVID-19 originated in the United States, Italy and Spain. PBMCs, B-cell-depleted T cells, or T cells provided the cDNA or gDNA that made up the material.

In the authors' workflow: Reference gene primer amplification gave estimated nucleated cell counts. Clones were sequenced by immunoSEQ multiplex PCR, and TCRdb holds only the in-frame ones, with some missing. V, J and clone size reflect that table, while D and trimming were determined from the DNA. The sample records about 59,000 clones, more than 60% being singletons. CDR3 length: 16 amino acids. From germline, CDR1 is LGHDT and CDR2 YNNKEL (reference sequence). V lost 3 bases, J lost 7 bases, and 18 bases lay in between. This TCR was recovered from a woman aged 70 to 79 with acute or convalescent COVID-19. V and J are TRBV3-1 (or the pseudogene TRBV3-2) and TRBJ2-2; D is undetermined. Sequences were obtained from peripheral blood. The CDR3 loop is CASSHLRYPDYGELFF. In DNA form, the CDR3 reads TGTGCCAGCAGCCACCTCCGCTACCCCGATTACGGGGAGCTGTTTTTT.